This entry features one TCR beta chain sequence. The germline V and J ends were trimmed by 5 bases and 8 bases, with 15 bases remaining between them. Germline values: CDR1 SGHNT, CDR2 YENEEA. CDR3 length equals 14 residues. Sorting defined conventional CD4 T cells as CD4+CD127+. This entry comes from a study of B cell selection in AIRE deficiency. Only in-frame clones appear in the TCRdb table, and some are missing; sequencing was by immunoSEQ multiplex PCR. The repertoire holds roughly 23,000 clones, with 95% to 97% as singletons. Sequenced material: CD4+CD127+ conventional T cells sorted from PBMCs. This receptor was taken from a human donor in good health. The chain links TRBV11-3 to TRBJ1-4; D gene ambiguous. CDR3 nucleotide sequence: TGTGCCAGCAGCCCGGGTCCAGCCAAGGAAAAACTGTTTTTT. It codes for CASSPGPAKEKLFF.